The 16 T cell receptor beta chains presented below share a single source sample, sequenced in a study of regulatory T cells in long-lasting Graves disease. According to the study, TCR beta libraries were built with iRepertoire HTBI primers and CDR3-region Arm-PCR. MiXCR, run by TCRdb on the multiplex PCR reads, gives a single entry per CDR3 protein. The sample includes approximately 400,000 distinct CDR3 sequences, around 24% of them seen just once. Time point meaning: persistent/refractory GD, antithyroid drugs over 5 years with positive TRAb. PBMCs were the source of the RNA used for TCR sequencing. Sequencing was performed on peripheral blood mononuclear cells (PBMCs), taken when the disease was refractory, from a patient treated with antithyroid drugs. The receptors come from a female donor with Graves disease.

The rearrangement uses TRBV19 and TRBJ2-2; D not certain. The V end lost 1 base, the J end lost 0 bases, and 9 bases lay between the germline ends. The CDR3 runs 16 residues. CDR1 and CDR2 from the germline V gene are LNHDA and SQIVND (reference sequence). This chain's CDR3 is CASSIGIQANTGELFF. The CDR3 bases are TGTGCCAGTAGTATAGGGATCCAAGCGAACACCGGGGAGCTGTTTTTT.

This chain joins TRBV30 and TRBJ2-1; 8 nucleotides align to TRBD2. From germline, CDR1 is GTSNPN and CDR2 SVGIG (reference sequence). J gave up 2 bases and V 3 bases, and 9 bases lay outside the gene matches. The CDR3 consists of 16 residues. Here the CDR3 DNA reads TGTGCCTGGAGGGCCCTTGCGGGACTAGCCTACAATGAGCAGTTCTTC. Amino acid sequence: CAWRALAGLAYNEQFF.

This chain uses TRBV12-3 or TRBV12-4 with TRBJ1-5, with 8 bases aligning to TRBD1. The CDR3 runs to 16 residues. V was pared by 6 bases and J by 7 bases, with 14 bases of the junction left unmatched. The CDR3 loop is CASSPNGRGPQQPQHF. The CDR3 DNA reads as TGTGCCAGCAGCCCCAATGGCAGGGGGCCGCAACAGCCCCAGCATTTT.

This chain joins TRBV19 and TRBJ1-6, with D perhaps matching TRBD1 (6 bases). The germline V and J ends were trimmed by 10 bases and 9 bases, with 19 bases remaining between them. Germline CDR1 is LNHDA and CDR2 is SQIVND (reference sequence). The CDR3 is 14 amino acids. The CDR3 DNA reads TGTGCCACCTCGCCCGGGGGCCGAAGTTCACCCCTCCACTTT. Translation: CATSPGGRSSPLHF.

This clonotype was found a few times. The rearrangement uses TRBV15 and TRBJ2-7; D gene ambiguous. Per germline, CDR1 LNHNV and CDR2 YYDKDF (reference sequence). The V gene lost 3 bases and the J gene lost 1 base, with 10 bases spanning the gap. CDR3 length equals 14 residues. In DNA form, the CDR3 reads TGTGCCACCAGCAGCAGCTTTACGTCCTACGAGCAGTACTTC. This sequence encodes CATSSSFTSYEQYF.

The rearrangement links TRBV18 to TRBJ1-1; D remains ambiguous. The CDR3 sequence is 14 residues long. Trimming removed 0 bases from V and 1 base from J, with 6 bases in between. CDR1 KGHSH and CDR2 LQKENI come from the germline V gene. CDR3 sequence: CASSPPQPNTEAFF. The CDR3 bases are TGTGCCAGCTCACCACCGCAGCCGAACACTGAAGCTTTCTTT.

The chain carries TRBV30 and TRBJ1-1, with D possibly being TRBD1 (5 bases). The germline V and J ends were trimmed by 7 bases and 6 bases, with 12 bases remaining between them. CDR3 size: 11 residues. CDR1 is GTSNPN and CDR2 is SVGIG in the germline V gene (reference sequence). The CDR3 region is CAYGGGAEAFF. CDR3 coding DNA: TGTGCCTACGGTGGGGGAGCTGAAGCTTTCTTT.

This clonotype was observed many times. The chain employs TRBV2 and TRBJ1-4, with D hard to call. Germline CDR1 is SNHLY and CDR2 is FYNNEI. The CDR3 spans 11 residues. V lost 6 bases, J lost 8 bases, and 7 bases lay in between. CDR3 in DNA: TGTGCCAGCAGGTACACGGAAAAACTGTTTTTT. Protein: CASRYTEKLFF.

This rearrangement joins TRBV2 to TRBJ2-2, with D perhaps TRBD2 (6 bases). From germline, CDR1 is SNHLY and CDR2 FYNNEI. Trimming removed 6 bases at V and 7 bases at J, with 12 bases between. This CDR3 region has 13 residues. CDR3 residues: CASRGGLSGELFF. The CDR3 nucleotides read TGTGCCAGCAGAGGTGGACTAAGCGGGGAGCTGTTTTTT.

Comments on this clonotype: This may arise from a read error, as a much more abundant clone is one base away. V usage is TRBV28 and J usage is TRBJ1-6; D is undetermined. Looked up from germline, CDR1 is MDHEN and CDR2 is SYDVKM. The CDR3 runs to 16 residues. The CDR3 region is CAGSPADLTRGSPLHF. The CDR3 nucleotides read TGTGCCGGCAGCCCCGCCGACCTTACACGGGGTTCACCCCTCCACTTT.

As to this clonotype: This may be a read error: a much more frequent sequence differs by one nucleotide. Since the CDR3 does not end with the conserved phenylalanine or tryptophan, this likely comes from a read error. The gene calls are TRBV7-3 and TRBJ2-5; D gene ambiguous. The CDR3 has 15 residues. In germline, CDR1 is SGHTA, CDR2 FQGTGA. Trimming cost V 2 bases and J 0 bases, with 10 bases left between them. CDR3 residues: CASSLAGSYQETQYL. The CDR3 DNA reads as TGTGCCAGCAGCTTAGCCGGATCCTACCAAGAGACCCAGTACCTC.

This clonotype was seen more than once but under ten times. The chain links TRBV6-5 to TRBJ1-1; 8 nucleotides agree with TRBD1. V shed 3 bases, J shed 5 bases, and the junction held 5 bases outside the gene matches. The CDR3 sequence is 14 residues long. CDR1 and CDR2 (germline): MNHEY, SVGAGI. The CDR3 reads CASSYAQGATEAFF. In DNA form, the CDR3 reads TGTGCCAGCAGTTATGCTCAGGGGGCGACTGAAGCTTTCTTT.

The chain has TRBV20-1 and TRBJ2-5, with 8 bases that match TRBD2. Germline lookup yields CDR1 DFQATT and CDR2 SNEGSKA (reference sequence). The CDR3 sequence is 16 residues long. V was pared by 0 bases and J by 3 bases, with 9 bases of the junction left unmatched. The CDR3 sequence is CSAREASLAGEETQYF. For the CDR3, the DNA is TGCAGTGCTAGAGAGGCGTCGCTAGCGGGTGAAGAGACCCAGTACTTC.

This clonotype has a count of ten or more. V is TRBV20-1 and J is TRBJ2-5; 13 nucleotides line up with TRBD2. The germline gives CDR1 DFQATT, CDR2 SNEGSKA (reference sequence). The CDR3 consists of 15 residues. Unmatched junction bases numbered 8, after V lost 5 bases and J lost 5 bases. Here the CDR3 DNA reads TGCAGTGCTGCCGGACTAGCGGGAGTTATGGAGACCCAGTACTTC. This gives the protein CSAAGLAGVMETQYF.

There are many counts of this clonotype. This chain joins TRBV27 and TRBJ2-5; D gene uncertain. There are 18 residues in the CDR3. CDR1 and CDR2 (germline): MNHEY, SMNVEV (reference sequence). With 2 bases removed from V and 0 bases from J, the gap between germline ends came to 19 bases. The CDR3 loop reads CASSLKVPGSTYQETQYF. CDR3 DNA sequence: TGTGCCAGCAGTTTAAAGGTCCCGGGTAGCACGTACCAAGAGACCCAGTACTTC.

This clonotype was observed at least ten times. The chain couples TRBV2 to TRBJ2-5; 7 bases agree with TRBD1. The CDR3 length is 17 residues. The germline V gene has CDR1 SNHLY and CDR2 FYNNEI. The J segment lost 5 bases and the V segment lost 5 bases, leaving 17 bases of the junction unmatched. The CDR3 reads CASSSTTTDRRGETQYF. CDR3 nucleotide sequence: TGTGCCAGCAGTTCCACTACTACGGACAGGCGAGGCGAGACCCAGTACTTC.